This entry lists 8 T cell receptor beta chains sequenced from one sample in a study of blood T cell repertoires in COVID-19. Measured with immunoSEQ multiplex PCR; TCRdb has only the in-frame clones, and not every one. The data show tens of thousands of clones, about 91% seen once. The sample comprised peripheral blood. The receptors here all came from a man in his forties with COVID-19, enrolled during active disease.

The chain couples TRBV27 to TRBJ1-2, with D uncertain. Trimming pared 1 base from V and 5 bases from J, leaving 17 bases between. This CDR3 region has 16 residues. Germline assignment: CDR1 MNHEY and CDR2 SMNVEV (reference sequence). CDR3 sequence (DNA): TGTGCCAGCAGTTTATTCGCGCATACCAGACTTTATGGCTACACCTTC. Amino acid sequence: CASSLFAHTRLYGYTF.

This rearrangement joins TRBV10-2 to TRBJ2-3, with 7 bases fitting TRBD2. Germline CDR1 is WSHSY and CDR2 is SAAADI. The length of the CDR3 is 15 residues. J was trimmed by 2 bases and V by 0 bases; bases with no gene match: 2. CDR3 nucleotide sequence: TGCGCCAGCAGTGAGTCGTGGGACTACACAGATACGCAGTATTTT. It is translated as CASSESWDYTDTQYF.

V usage is TRBV28 and J usage is TRBJ2-7; 11 nucleotides match TRBD2. From germline, CDR1 is MDHEN and CDR2 SYDVKM. This CDR3 contains 15 residues. V gave up 5 bases and J gave up 3 bases; unmatched junction bases: 6. CDR3: CASSVSGGAGYEQYF. In DNA, the CDR3 is TGTGCCAGCAGTGTTAGCGGGGGGGCCGGCTACGAGCAGTACTTC. Combining the CDR3 with reference TRBV28 and TRBJ2-7 gives the whole variable domain DVKVTQSSRYLVKRTGEKVFLECVQDMDHENMFWYRQDPGLGLRLIYFSYDVKMKEKGDIPEGYSVSREKKERFSLILESASTNQTSMYLCASSVSGGAGYEQYFGPGTRLTVT.

The rearrangement links TRBV5-1 to TRBJ1-1; 8 nucleotides align to TRBD1. Unmatched junction bases numbered 8, after V lost 0 bases and J lost 4 bases. The CDR3 runs 16 residues. CDR1 and CDR2 from the germline V gene are SGHRS and YFSETQ. The CDR3 loop reads CASSLVARGQGTEAFF. CDR3 DNA sequence: TGCGCCAGCAGCTTGGTCGCCAGGGGGCAGGGCACTGAAGCTTTCTTT.

This clone was seen just once. The J gene is TRBJ2-2, the V gene TRBV6-5; D remains unclear. The V end lost 6 bases, the J end lost 0 bases, and 11 bases lay between the germline ends. In germline, CDR1 is MNHEY, CDR2 SVGAGI. The length of the CDR3 is 15 residues. CDR3 sequence: CASRPDNTNTGELFF. In nucleotides, the CDR3 is TGTGCCAGCAGACCCGACAATACGAACACCGGGGAGCTGTTTTTT.

The gene calls are TRBV7-8 and TRBJ2-3, with 11 nucleotides matching TRBD2. From germline, CDR1 is SGHVS and CDR2 FQNEAQ. V was pared by 5 bases and J by 0 bases, with 10 bases of the junction left unmatched. The length of the CDR3 is 18 residues. The CDR3: CASSPISGGVSSTDTQYF. CDR3 coding DNA: TGTGCCAGCAGCCCTATTAGCGGGGGGGTATCTAGCACAGATACGCAGTATTTT.

This sequence joins TRBV12-5 and TRBJ2-7; perhaps TRBD2 as D (5 bases). This CDR3 contains 12 residues. Trimming pared 5 bases from V and 3 bases from J, leaving 8 bases between. CDR1 is LGHNT, CDR2 FRNRAP, per germline. The CDR3 region has the DNA TGTGCTAGTGGTGGGGAGAACTACGAGCAGTACTTC. This encodes CASGGENYEQYF. Drawing the rest from reference TRBV12-5 and TRBJ2-7, the complete variable domain is DARVTQTPRHKVTEMGQEVTMRCQPILGHNTVFWYRQTMMQGLELLAYFRNRAPLDDSGMPKDRFSAEMPDATLATLKIQPSEPRDSAVYFCASGGENYEQYFGPGTRLTVT.

This rearrangement joins TRBV30 to TRBJ2-7, with TRBD1 matching 12 bases. The germline CDR1 and CDR2 sequences are GTSNPN and SVGIG (reference sequence). The V gene end was trimmed by 3 bases and the J gene end by 0 bases; junction bases not matched to a gene: 24. This CDR3 comprises 22 residues. This CDR3 reads CAWSRGQGAARWTSGISYEQYF. Here the CDR3 DNA reads TGTGCCTGGAGCCGGGGACAGGGGGCGGCCCGTTGGACTAGCGGAATCTCCTACGAGCAGTACTTC.